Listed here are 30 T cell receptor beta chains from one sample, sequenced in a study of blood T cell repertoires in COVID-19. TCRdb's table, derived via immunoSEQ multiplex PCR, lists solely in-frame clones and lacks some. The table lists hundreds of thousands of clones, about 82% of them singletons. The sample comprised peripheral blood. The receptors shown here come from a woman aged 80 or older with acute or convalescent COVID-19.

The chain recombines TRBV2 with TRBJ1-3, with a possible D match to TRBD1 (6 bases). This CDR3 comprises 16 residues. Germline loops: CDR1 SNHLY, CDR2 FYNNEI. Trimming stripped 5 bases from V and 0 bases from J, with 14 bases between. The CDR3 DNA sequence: TGTGCCAGCAGTCCCACCGGGACAAACTCTGGAAACACCATATATTTT. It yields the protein CASSPTGTNSGNTIYF.

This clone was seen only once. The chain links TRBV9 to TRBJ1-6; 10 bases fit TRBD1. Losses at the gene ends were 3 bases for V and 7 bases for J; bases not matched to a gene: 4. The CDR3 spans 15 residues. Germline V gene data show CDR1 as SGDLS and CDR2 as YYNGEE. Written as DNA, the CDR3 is TGTGCCAGCAGCGCCGGACAGGGGGACAATTCACCCCTCCACTTT. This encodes CASSAGQGDNSPLHF. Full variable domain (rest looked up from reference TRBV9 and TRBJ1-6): DSGVTQTPKHLITATGQRVTLRCSPRSGDLSVYWYQQSLDQGLQFLIQYYNGEERAKGNILERFSAQQFPDLHSELNLSSLELGDSALYFCASSAGQGDNSPLHFGNGTRLTVT.

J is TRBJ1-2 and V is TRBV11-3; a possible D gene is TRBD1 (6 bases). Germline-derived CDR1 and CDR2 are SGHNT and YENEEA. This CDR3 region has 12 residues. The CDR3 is CATGSGRYGYTF. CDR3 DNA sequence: TGTGCTACAGGGTCAGGGCGGTACGGCTACACCTTC.

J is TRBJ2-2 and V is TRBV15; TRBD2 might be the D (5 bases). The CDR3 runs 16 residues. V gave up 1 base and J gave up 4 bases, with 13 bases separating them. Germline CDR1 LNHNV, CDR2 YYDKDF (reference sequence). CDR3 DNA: TGTGCCACCAGCAGAGTCAGCAGCGGCGGCACCGGGGAGCTGTTTTTT. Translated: CATSRVSSGGTGELFF.

The CDR3 spells CASSLEERGSQRFF. CDR3 nucleotides: TGTGCCAGCAGCTTAGAGGAGCGGGGGTCGCAAAGGTTCTTC. V gene TRBV7-2 combines with J gene TRBJ2-1; 8 positions match TRBD2. Germline lookup yields CDR1 SGHTA and CDR2 FQGNSA. This CDR3 region has 14 residues. J lost 15 bases, V lost 1 base, and 11 bases had no gene match.

In DNA form, the CDR3 reads TGCGCCAGCAGCCAAGATGTGCGGATCTCGAACACTGAAGCTTTCTTT. It specifies CASSQDVRISNTEAFF. The chain combines TRBV4-3 with TRBJ1-1; no definite D call. The CDR3 consists of 16 residues. Per germline, CDR1 LGHNA and CDR2 YSLEER. Trimming took off 0 bases at V and 1 base at J, with 12 bases between the two ends.

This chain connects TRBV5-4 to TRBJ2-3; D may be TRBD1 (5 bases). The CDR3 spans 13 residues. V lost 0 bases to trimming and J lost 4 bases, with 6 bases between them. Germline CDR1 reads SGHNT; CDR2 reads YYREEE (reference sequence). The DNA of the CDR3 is TGTGCCAGCAGCTTGGCAGGGCCAGATACGCAGTATTTT. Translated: CASSLAGPDTQYF. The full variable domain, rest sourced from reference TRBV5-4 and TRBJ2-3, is ETGVTQSPTHLIKTRGQQVTLRCSSQSGHNTVSWYQQALGQGPQFIFQYYREEENGRGNFPPRFSGLQFPNYSSELNVNALELDDSALYLCASSLAGPDTQYFGPGTRLTVL.

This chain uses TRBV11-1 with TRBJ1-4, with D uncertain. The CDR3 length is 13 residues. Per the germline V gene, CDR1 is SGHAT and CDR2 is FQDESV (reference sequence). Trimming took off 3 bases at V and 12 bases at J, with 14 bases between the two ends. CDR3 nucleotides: TGTGCCAGCAGCTTTCGGCAGGATCGTCAACTGTTTTTT. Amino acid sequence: CASSFRQDRQLFF.

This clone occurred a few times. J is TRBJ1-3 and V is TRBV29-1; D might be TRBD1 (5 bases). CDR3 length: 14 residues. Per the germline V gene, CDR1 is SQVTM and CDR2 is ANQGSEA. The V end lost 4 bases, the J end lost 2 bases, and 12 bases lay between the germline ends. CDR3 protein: CSVGARGAGNTIYF. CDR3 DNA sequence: TGCAGCGTTGGGGCCCGGGGGGCTGGAAACACCATATATTTT.

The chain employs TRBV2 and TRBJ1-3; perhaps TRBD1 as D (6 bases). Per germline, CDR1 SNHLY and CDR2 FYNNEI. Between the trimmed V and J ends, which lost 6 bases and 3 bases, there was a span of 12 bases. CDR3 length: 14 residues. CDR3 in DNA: TGTGCCAGCAGCGCACAGGGAGTTGGAAACACCATATATTTT. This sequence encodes CASSAQGVGNTIYF.

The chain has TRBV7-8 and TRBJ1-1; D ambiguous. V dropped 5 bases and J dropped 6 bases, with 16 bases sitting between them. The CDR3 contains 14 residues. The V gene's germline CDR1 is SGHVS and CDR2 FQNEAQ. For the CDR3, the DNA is TGTGCCAGCAGCCCGACCGGGGTGGGCCCTGAAGCTTTCTTT. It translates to CASSPTGVGPEAFF.

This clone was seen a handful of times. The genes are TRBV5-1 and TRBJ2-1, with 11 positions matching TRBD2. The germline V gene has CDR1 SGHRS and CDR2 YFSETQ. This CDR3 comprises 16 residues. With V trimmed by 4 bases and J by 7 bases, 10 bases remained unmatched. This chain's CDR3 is CASSDILAGEDNEQFF. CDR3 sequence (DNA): TGCGCCAGCAGCGATATACTAGCGGGAGAAGATAATGAGCAGTTCTTC.

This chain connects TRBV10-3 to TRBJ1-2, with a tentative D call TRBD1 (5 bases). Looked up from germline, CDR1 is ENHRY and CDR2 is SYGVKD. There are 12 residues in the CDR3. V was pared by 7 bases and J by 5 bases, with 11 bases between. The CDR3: CAINAEGYGYTF. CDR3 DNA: TGTGCCATCAACGCGGAGGGGTATGGCTACACCTTC.

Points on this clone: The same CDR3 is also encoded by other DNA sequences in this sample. In nucleotides, the CDR3 is TGCGCCAGCAGCCCGACAGGGGTGAACACTGAAGCTTTCTTT. It yields the protein CASSPTGVNTEAFF. V usage is TRBV5-1 and J usage is TRBJ1-1; 8 positions agree with TRBD1. CDR3 length: 14 residues. With 4 bases clipped from V and 0 bases from J, the junction kept 2 bases outside the gene matches. Germline values: CDR1 SGHRS, CDR2 YFSETQ.

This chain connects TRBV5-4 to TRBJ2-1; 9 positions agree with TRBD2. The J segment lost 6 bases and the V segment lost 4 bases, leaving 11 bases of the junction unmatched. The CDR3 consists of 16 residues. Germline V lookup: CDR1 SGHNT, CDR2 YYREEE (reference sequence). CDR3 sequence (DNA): TGTGCCAGCAGCCTGTCGGCTAGCGGGGCGACCAATGAGCAGTTCTTC. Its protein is CASSLSASGATNEQFF.

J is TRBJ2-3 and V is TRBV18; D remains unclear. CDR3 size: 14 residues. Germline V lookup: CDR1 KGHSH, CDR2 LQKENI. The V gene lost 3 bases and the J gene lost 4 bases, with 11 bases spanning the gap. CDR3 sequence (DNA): TGTGCCAGCTCACCTGGATTAACAGCAGATACGCAGTATTTT. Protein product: CASSPGLTADTQYF. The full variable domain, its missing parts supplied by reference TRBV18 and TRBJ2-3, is NAGVMQNPRHLVRRRGQEARLRCSPMKGHSHVYWYRQLPEEGLKFMVYLQKENIIDESGMPKERFSAEFPKEGPSILRIQQVVRGDSAAYFCASSPGLTADTQYFGPGTRLTVL.

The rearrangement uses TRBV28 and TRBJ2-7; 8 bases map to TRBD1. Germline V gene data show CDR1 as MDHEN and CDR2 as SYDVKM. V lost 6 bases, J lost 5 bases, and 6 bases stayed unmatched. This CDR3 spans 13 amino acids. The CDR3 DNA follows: TGTGCCAGCAGCCTCAGGGGGCGCAACGAGCAGTACTTC. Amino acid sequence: CASSLRGRNEQYF.

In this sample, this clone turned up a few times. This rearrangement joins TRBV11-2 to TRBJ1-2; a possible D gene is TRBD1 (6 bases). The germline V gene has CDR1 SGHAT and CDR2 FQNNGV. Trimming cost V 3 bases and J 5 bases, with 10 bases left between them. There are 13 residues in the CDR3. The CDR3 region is CASSFTQGYGYTF. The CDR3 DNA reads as TGTGCCAGCAGCTTTACACAGGGTTATGGCTACACCTTC. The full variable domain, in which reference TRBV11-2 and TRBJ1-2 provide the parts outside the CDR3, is EAGVAQSPRYKIIEKRQSVAFWCNPISGHATLYWYQQILGQGPKLLIQFQNNGVVDDSQLPKDRFSAERLKGVDSTLKIQPAKLEDSAVYLCASSFTQGYGYTFGSGTRLTVV.

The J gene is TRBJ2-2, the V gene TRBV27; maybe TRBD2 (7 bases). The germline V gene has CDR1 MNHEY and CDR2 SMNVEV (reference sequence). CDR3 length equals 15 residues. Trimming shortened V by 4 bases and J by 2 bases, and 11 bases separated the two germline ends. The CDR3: CASSSGGANTGELFF. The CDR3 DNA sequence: TGTGCCAGCAGTTCTGGGGGGGCAAACACCGGGGAGCTGTTTTTT.

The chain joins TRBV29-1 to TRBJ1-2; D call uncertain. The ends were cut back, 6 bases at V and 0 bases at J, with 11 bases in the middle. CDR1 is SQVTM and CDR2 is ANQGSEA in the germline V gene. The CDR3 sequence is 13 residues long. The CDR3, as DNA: TGCAGCGTGGTTCCGGGAGCTAACTATGGCTACACCTTC. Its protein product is CSVVPGANYGYTF.

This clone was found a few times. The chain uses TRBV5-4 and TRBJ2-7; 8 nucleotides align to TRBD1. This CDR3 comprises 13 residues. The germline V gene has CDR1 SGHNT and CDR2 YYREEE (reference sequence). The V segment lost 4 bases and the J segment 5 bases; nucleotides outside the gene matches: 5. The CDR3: CASSRTGLDEQYF. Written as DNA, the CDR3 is TGTGCCAGCAGCCGGACAGGGCTCGACGAGCAGTACTTC.

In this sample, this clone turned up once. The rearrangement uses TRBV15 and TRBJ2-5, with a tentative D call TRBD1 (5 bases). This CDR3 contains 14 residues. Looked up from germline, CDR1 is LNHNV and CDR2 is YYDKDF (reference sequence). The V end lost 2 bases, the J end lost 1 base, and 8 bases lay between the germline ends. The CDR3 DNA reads TGTGCCACCAGCAGATCCAGGGCCCAAGAGACCCAGTACTTC. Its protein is CATSRSRAQETQYF.

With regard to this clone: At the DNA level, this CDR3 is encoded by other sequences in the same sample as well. CDR3 in DNA: TGTGCCAGCAGTTTAAGCGGAGAGACCCAGTACTTC. Its translation: CASSLSGETQYF. The chain employs TRBV28 and TRBJ2-5; tentatively, D is TRBD2 (5 bases). Trimming took off 2 bases at V and 4 bases at J, with 5 bases between the two ends. The CDR3 spans 12 residues. Germline V gene sequence: CDR1 MDHEN, CDR2 SYDVKM.

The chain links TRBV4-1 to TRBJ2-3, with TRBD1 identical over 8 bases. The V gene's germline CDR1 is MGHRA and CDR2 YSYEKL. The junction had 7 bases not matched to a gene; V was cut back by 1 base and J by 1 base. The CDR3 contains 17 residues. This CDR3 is CASSQVPGQGGTDTQYF. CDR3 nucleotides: TGCGCCAGCAGCCAAGTCCCCGGACAGGGAGGCACAGATACGCAGTATTTT.

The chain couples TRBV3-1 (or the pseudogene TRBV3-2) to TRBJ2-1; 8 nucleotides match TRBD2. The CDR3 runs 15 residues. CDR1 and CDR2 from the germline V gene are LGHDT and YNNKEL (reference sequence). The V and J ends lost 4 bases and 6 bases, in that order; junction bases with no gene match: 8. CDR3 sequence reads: CASSLLAGGGNEQFF. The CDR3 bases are TGTGCCAGCAGCCTCTTGGCGGGAGGCGGCAATGAGCAGTTCTTC.

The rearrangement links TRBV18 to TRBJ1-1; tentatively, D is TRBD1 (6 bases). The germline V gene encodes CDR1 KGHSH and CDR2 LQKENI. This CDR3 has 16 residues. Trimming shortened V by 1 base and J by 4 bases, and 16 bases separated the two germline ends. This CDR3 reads CASSPLLPRTATEAFF. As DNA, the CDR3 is TGTGCCAGCTCACCACTGTTGCCCCGGACAGCCACTGAAGCTTTCTTT.

In DNA form, the CDR3 reads TGTGCCAGTACCATCCAGGGCAGGGCATCCGGAAACACCATATATTTT. Translation gives CASTIQGRASGNTIYF. The chain carries TRBV19 and TRBJ1-3; D possibly corresponds to TRBD1 (5 bases). Between the trimmed V and J ends, which lost 7 bases and 4 bases, there was a span of 20 bases. This CDR3 region has 16 residues. The germline CDR1 and CDR2 sequences are LNHDA and SQIVND (reference sequence).

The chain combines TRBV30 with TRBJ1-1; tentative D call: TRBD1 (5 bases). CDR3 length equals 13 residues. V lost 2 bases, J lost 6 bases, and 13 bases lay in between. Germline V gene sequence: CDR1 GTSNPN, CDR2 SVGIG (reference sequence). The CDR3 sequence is CAWSWGGKAEAFF. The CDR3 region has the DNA TGTGCCTGGAGTTGGGGGGGGAAGGCTGAAGCTTTCTTT.

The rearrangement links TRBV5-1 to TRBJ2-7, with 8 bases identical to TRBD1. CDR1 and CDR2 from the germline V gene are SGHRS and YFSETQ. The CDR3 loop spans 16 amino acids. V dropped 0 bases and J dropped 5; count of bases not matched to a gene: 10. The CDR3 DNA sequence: TGCGCCAGCAGCTTGGAACCAGGGGGCGGTTTCAACGAGCAGTACTTC. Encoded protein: CASSLEPGGGFNEQYF.

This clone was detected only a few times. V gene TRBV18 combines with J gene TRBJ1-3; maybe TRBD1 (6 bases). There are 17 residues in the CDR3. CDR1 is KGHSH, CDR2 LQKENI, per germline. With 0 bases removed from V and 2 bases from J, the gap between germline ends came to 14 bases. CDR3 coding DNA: TGTGCCAGCTCACCACCGAACACAGGGCTCACTGGAAACACCATATATTTT. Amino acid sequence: CASSPPNTGLTGNTIYF.